This T cell receptor beta chain was sequenced for a study of blood T cell repertoires in COVID-19. This CDR3 is 14 amino acids long. The ends were cut back, 6 bases at V and 8 bases at J, with 20 bases in the middle. Germline V gives CDR1 SGDLS, CDR2 YYNGEE. Per the authors' pipeline: From reference gene primer amplification, estimates of nucleated cell counts were derived. Repertoires were generated with immunoSEQ multiplex PCR, while TCRdb's copy carries only in-frame clones and drops some. V, J and clone size are taken as reported in that table, and D and trimming were inferred from the DNA itself. The sample lists 150,000 or so clones, around 87% occurring once.

The sequence came from an elderly man with acute or convalescent COVID-19. The sample consisted of peripheral blood. The gene calls are TRBV9 and TRBJ1-1, with a tentative D call TRBD1 (5 bases). CDR3 sequence reads: CASTRRGGDPEAFF. The CDR3 nucleotides are TGTGCCAGCACCCGTAGGGGAGGCGACCCCGAAGCTTTCTTT.